The rows below give T cell receptor beta chains drawn from one sample of a study of blood T cell repertoires in COVID-19. The data were produced by immunoSEQ multiplex PCR, yet TCRdb's version contains in-frame clones alone and is incomplete. The table has approximately 300,000 clones, around 90% seen once. Material: PBMCs or T cells enriched from blood (not recorded which). These receptors were obtained from a woman aged 18-35 years with acute COVID-19. Both conserved end residues are part of each CDR3. Fields, in order: J gene, V gene, clone size, D gene, CDR3 protein, CDR3 DNA. D genes are given only for firm matches. Not all rows give a size; the values are once, few, many and, for expanded clones, a class.

TRBJ2-1 | TRBV29-1 | - | TRBD1 | CSVFTGGDWNEQFF | TGCAGCGTTTTCACAGGGGGTGATTGGAATGAGCAGTTCTTC
TRBJ2-7 | TRBV21-1 | - | - | CASHGGTGGFEQYF | TGTGCCAGCCACGGCGGGACGGGAGGGTTCGAGCAGTACTTC
TRBJ2-3 | TRBV28 | - | - | CASLGISSTDTQYF | TGTGCCAGCCTCGGTATATCGAGCACAGATACGCAGTATTTT
TRBJ1-2 | TRBV6-5 | - | - | CASREGMDYGYTF | TGTGCCAGCAGGGAGGGAATGGACTATGGCTACACCTTC
TRBJ2-7 | TRBV19 | - | TRBD2 | CASSRAGPSYEQYF | TGTGCCAGTAGTCGAGCGGGGCCAAGCTACGAGCAGTACTTC
TRBJ1-2 | TRBV28 | - | TRBD1 | CASSNGDSAYGYTF | TGTGCCAGCAGTAACGGGGACAGTGCCTATGGCTACACCTTC
TRBJ1-5 | TRBV27 | few | - | CASSSSPYSNQPQHF | TGTGCCAGCAGTTCCTCCCCCTATAGCAATCAGCCCCAGCATTTT
TRBJ1-1 | TRBV7-9 | - | TRBD1 | CASSPGQEGKAFF | TGTGCCAGCAGCCCAGGACAGGAGGGGAAGGCTTTCTTT
TRBJ2-7 | TRBV11-1 | - | TRBD1 | CASSLDRRPLEQYF | TGTGCCAGCAGCTTGGACAGGAGACCCCTCGAGCAGTACTTC
TRBJ2-1 | TRBV18 | - | - | CASSPGGSSYNEQFF | TGTGCCAGCTCACCCGGGGGAAGCTCCTACAATGAGCAGTTCTTC
TRBJ1-2 | TRBV7-2 | - | TRBD1 | CASSSGQGGNYGYTF | TGTGCCAGCAGTTCCGGACAGGGGGGGAACTATGGCTACACCTTC
TRBJ1-1 | TRBV19 | - | - | CASSLNGNTEAFF | TGTGCCAGTAGCCTAAATGGGAACACTGAAGCTTTCTTT
TRBJ1-1 | TRBV7-2 | - | - | CASRSRAGGNGNTEAFF | TGTGCCAGCAGATCACGCGCAGGAGGAAACGGGAACACTGAAGCTTTCTTT
TRBJ1-1 | TRBV19 | - | TRBD1 | CASSNRGTVPNTEAFF | TGTGCCAGTAGTAACAGGGGGACAGTGCCGAACACTGAAGCTTTCTTT
TRBJ1-1 | TRBV29-1 | - | - | CSVEGEDSNMNTEAFF | TGCAGCGTTGAAGGTGAGGACAGCAATATGAACACTGAAGCTTTCTTT
TRBJ1-2 | TRBV18 | - | - | CASSPPGLDGSYGYTF | TGTGCCAGCTCACCACCGGGGCTCGACGGTTCCTATGGCTACACCTTC
TRBJ1-6 | TRBV11-3 | - | - | CASSSRDLLGGRGSPLHF | TGTGCCAGCAGCTCCCGGGACTTATTGGGGGGGAGGGGATCACCCCTCCACTTT
TRBJ1-5 | TRBV18 | - | - | CASSPVAPGSGGNQPQHF | TGTGCCAGCTCACCAGTAGCCCCGGGGAGCGGAGGCAATCAGCCCCAGCATTTT
TRBJ2-1 | TRBV29-1 | - | - | CSVHQGYGYNEQFF | TGCAGCGTTCATCAGGGGTACGGCTACAATGAGCAGTTCTTC
TRBJ1-5 | TRBV7-9 | - | - | CASSGMGGSGQPQHF | TGTGCCAGCAGCGGGATGGGGGGTTCGGGGCAGCCCCAGCATTTT